This T cell receptor beta chain was sequenced for a study of cytomegalovirus exposure and HLA in healthy donors. Broader study findings: Further analysis was carried out later, and it showed several of the most significant clusters appearing linked to common viral pathogens. Accurate HLA-A and HLA-B prediction from TCR beta sequences was reported for most subjects. In a later analysis, at a false discovery rate of 0.05, roughly 18,000 TCR beta sequences were associated with HLA alleles.

Germline loops: CDR1 SGHRS, CDR2 YFSETQ. The V and J ends lost 0 bases and 3 bases respectively, with 11 bases between them. The CDR3 has 15 amino acids. PCR amplification relied on 60 Vbeta primers (plus 13 Jbeta primers). The authors' processing: Around 80 million unique TCR beta chains, around 11 million of them shared, were counted by a later analysis. Profiled with immunoSEQ multiplex PCR; TCRdb holds only in-frame clones, not every one. The V and J calls and clone size are taken from that table; D and trimming were inferred from the DNA. The sample has some 150,000 clones. On this clone: Its specificity is not known. This sample also contains other DNA sequences that code for the same CDR3.

Sequencing input: PBMCs. The receptor comes from a woman aged 18-29 years in good health and CMV-seronegative. The chain combines TRBV5-1 with TRBJ2-3; perhaps TRBD1 as D (6 bases). The CDR3 region is CASSLEGQGTDTQYF. The DNA of the CDR3 is TGCGCCAGCAGCTTGGAAGGTCAGGGGACAGATACGCAGTATTTT.